This T cell receptor (beta chain) was documented in a study of OX40 agonist ivuxolimab in advanced cancers. Study-wide context: Ivuxolimab, an agonistic anti-OX40 (CD134) antibody, was given to patients. Hepatocellular carcinoma, melanoma, renal cell or head and neck cancer was diagnosed in the dose-escalation patients.

TCRdb's table, derived via immunoSEQ multiplex PCR, lists solely in-frame clones and lacks some. The sample carries approximately 100,000 clones, approximately 90% recorded once. This clone is termed medium-sized. The germline V gene encodes CDR1 GTSNPN and CDR2 SVGIG (reference sequence). V trimming: 0 bases; J trimming: 10 bases; junction bases outside the gene matches: 25. This CDR3 has 21 amino acids. Patients with autoimmune history or systemic immunosuppression were excluded. The chain employs TRBV30 and TRBJ1-6, with 9 bases lining up with TRBD1. The TCR originated in an adult with an advanced solid tumor such as melanoma, head and neck, liver or kidney cancer. The sample in question was CD4+ or CD8+ T cells sorted from blood, obtained in a trial of the OX40 agonist ivuxolimab. The CDR3 sequence: CAWSVTFAWDRVHVMVSPLHF. Written as DNA, the CDR3 is TGTGCCTGGAGTGTAACGTTCGCTTGGGACAGGGTTCATGTAATGGTCTCACCCCTCCACTTT.